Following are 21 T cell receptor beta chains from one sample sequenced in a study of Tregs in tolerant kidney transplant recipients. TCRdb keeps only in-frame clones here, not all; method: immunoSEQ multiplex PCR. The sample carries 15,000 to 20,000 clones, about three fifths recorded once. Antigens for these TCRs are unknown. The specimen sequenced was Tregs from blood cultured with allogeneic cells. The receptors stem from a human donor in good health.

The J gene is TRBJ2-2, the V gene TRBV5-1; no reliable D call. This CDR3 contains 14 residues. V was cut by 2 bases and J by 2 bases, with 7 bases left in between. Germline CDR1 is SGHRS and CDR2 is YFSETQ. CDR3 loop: CASSLGGNTGELFF. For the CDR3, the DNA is TGCGCCAGCAGCTTAGGCGGAAACACCGGGGAGCTGTTTTTT.

The CDR3 protein is CAWTWGTGDFRGGTEAFF. The CDR3 DNA reads as TGTGCCTGGACTTGGGGGACAGGGGACTTCCGAGGAGGGACTGAAGCTTTCTTT. This sequence joins TRBV30 and TRBJ1-1; 10 bases are a match to TRBD1. Germline lookup yields CDR1 GTSNPN and CDR2 SVGIG (reference sequence). This CDR3 is 18 amino acids long. V lost 4 bases and J lost 5; bases outside the gene matches: 19.

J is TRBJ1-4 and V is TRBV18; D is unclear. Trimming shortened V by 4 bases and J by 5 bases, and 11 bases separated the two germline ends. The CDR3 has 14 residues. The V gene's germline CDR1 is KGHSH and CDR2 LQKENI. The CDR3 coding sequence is TGTGCCAGCTCACATGTAGGAAAAAATGAAAAACTGTTTTTT. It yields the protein CASSHVGKNEKLFF.

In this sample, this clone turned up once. As DNA, the CDR3 is TGTGCCAGTGCGGGTTTGAACACTGAAGCTTTCTTT. It encodes CASAGLNTEAFF. V and J are TRBV27 and TRBJ1-1; D gene uncertain. Germline V gene data show CDR1 as MNHEY and CDR2 as SMNVEV (reference sequence). V was cut by 9 bases and J by 0 bases, with 8 bases left in between. The CDR3 length is 12 residues.

The CDR3: CASSQVRGGANEKLFF. The CDR3 coding sequence is TGTGCCAGCAGCCAAGTACGAGGGGGCGCTAATGAAAAACTGTTTTTT. This sequence joins TRBV14 and TRBJ1-4; 7 bases map to TRBD1. Trimming removed 1 base from V and 3 bases from J; junction bases left unmatched: 5. This CDR3 has 16 residues. Germline CDR1 is SGHDN and CDR2 is FVKESK.

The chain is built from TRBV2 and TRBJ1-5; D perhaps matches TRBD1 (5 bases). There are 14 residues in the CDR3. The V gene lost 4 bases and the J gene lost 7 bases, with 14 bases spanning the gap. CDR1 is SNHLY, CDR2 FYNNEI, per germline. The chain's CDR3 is CASSVSQGEQPQHF. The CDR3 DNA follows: TGTGCCAGCAGTGTTTCGCAGGGCGAACAGCCCCAGCATTTT.

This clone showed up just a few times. The CDR3 spells CASDRTRATGELFF. The CDR3 nucleotides are TGTGCCAGCGACAGGACTAGGGCCACCGGGGAGCTGTTTTTT. The rearrangement links TRBV7-9 to TRBJ2-2; D possibly corresponds to TRBD2 (7 bases). CDR3 size: 14 residues. The germline V and J ends were trimmed by 8 bases and 4 bases, with 14 bases remaining between them. Per the germline V gene, CDR1 is SEHNR and CDR2 is FQNEAQ (reference sequence).

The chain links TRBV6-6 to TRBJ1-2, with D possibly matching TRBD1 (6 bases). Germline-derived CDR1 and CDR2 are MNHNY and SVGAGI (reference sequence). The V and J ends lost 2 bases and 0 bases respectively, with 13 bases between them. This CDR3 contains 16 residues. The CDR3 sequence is CASSYTGHLSNYGYTF. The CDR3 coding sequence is TGTGCCAGCAGTTACACGGGACATCTTTCTAACTATGGCTACACCTTC.

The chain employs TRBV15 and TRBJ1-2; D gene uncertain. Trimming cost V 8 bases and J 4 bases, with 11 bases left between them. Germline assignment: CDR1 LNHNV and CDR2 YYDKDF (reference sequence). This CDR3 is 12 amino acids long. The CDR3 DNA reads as TGTGCCACCTATTTCACCCCCTATGGCTACACCTTC. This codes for CATYFTPYGYTF.

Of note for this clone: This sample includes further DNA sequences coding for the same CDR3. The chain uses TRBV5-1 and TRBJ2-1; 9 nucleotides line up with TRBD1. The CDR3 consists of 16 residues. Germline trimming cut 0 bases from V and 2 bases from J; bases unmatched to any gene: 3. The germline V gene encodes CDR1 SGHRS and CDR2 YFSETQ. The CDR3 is CASSLGGTGPYNEQFF. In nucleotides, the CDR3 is TGCGCCAGCAGCTTGGGAGGGACAGGGCCCTACAATGAGCAGTTCTTC.

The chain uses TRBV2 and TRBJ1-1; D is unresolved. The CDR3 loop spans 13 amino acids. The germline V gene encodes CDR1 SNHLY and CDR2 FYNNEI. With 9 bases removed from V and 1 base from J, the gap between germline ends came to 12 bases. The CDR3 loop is CASGQERNTEAFF. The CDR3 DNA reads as TGTGCCAGTGGGCAGGAGAGGAACACTGAAGCTTTCTTT.

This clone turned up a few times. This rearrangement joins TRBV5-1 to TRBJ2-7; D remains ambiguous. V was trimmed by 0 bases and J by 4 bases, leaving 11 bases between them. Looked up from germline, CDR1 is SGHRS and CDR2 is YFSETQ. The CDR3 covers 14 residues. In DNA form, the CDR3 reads TGCGCCAGCAGCTTGGAACCCCGGGTATACGAGCAGTACTTC. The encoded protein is CASSLEPRVYEQYF.

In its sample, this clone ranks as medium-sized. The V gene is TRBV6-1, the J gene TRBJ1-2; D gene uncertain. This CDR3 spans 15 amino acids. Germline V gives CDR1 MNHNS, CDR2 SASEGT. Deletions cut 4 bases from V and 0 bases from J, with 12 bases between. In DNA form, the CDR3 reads TGTGCCAGCAGTGCGGCCCTCCAAGCTAACTATGGCTACACCTTC. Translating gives CASSAALQANYGYTF.

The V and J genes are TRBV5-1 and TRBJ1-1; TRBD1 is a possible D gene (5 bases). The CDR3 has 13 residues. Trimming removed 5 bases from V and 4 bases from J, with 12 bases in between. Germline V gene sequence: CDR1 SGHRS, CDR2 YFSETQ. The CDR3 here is CASRGTSGTEAFF. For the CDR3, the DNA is TGCGCCAGCAGAGGGACGAGTGGCACTGAAGCTTTCTTT.

The chain's CDR3 is CASSPRSYEQYF. Written as DNA, the CDR3 is TGTGCCAGCAGCCCCCGCTCCTACGAGCAGTACTTC. The V and J genes are TRBV7-8 and TRBJ2-7; the D is unclear. The germline V and J ends were trimmed by 5 bases and 0 bases, with 5 bases remaining between them. The CDR3 extends over 12 amino acids. Per the germline V gene, CDR1 is SGHVS and CDR2 is FQNEAQ.

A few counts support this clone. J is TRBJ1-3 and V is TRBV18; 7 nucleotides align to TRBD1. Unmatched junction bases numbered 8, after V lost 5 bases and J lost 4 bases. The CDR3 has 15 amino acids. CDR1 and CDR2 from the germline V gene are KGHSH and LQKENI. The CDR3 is CASSTTGASGNTIYF. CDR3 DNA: TGTGCCAGCTCAACCACAGGGGCTTCGGGAAACACCATATATTTT.

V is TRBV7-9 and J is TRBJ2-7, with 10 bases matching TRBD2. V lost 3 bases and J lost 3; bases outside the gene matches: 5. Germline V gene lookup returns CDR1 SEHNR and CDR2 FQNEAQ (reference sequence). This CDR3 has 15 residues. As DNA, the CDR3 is TGTGCCAGCAGCTTGAGCGGGAGGGGTGGCTACGAGCAGTACTTC. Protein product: CASSLSGRGGYEQYF.

The CDR3 protein is CASSLRLAGPNTGELFF. The CDR3 DNA follows: TGTGCCAGCAGCTTACGACTAGCGGGCCCGAACACCGGGGAGCTGTTTTTT. V gene TRBV7-8 combines with J gene TRBJ2-2, with TRBD2 matching 10 bases. V trimming: 2 bases; J trimming: 0 bases; junction bases outside the gene matches: 3. Germline-derived CDR1 and CDR2 are SGHVS and FQNEAQ. This CDR3 region has 17 residues. The variable domain in full, with the rest retrieved from reference TRBV7-8 and TRBJ2-2, is GAGVSQSPRYKVAKRGQDVALRCDPISGHVSLFWYQQALGQGPEFLTYFQNEAQLDKSGLPSDRFFAERPEGSVSTLKIQRTQQEDSAVYLCASSLRLAGPNTGELFFGEGSRLTVL.

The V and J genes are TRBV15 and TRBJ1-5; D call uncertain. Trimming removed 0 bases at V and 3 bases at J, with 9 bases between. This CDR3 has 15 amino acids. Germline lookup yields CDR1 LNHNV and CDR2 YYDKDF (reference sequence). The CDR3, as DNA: TGTGCCACCAGCAGAGATGGCACCTCCAATCAGCCCCAGCATTTT. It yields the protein CATSRDGTSNQPQHF.

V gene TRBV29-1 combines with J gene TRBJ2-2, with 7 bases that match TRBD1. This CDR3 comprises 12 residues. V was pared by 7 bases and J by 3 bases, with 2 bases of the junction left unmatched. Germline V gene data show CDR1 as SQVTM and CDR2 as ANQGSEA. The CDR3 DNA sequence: TGCAGCGCCGACAGGGACACCGGGGAGCTGTTTTTT. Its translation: CSADRDTGELFF.

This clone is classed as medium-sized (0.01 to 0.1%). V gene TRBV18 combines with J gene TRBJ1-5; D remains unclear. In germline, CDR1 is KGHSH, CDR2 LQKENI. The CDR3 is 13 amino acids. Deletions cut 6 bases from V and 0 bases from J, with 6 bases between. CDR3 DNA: TGTGCCAGCTCGGCAGCTAGCAATCAGCCCCAGCATTTT. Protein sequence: CASSAASNQPQHF.